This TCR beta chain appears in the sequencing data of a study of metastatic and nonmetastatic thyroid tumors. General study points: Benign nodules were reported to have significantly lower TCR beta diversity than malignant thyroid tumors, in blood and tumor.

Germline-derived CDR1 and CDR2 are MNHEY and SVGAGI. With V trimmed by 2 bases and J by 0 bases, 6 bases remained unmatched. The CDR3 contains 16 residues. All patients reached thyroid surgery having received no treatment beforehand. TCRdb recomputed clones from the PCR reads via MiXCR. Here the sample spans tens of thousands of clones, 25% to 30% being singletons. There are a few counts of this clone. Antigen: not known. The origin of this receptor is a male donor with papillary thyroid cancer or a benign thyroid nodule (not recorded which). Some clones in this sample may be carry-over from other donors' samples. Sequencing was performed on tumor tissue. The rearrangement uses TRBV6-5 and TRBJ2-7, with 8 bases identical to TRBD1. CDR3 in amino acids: CASSYVGQGLSYEQYF. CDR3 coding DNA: TGTGCCAGCAGTTACGTAGGACAGGGTCTCTCCTACGAGCAGTACTTC.